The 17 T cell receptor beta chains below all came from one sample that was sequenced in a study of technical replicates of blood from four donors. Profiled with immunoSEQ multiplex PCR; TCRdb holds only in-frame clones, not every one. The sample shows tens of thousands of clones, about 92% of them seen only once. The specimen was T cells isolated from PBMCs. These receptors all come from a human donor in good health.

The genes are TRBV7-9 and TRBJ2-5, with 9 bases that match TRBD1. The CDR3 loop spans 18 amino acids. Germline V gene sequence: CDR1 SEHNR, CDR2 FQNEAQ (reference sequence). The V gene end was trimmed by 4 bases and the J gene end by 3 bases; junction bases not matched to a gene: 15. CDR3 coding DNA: TGTGCCAGCAGCTCTATAAAAAACCGGGACAGGGTTAAAGAGACCCAGTACTTC. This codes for CASSSIKNRDRVKETQYF.

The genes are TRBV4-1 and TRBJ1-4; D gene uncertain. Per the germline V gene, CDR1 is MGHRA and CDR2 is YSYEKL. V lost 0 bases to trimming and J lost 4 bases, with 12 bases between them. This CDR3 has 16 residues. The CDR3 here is CASSQDGGELNEKLFF. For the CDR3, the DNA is TGCGCCAGCAGCCAAGATGGTGGGGAGCTTAATGAAAAACTGTTTTTT.

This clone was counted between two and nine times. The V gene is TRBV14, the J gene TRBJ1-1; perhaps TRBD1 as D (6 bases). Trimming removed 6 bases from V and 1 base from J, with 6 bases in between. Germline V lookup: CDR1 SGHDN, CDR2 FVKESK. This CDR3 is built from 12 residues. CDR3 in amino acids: CASRDRNTEAFF. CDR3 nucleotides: TGTGCCAGCAGGGACAGGAACACTGAAGCTTTCTTT.

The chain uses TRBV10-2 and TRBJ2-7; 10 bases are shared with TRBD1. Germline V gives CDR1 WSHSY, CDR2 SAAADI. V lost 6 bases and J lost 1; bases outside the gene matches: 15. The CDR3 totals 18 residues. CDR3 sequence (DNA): TGCGCCAGCAGGGGTCCCGGGACAGGGGAATACCTTTCCTACGAGCAGTACTTC. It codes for CASRGPGTGEYLSYEQYF.

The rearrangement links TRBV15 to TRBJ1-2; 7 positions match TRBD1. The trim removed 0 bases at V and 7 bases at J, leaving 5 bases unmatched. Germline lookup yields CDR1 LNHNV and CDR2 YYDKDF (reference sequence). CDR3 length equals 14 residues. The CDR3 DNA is TGTGCCACCAGCAGAGATAGACAGGGAGGTGGCTACACCTTC. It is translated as CATSRDRQGGGYTF.

CDR3 bases: TGTGCCAGCAGTACGACAGCTAACTATGGCTACACCTTC. Translating gives CASSTTANYGYTF. The genes are TRBV28 and TRBJ1-2; D may be TRBD1 (5 bases). Deletions cut 5 bases from V and 0 bases from J, with 7 bases between. The germline CDR1 and CDR2 sequences are MDHEN and SYDVKM. This CDR3 spans 13 amino acids.

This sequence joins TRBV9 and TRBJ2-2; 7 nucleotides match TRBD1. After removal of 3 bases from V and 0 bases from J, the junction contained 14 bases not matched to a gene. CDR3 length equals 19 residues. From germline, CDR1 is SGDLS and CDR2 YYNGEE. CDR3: CASSAPRTGAVANTGELFF. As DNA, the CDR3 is TGTGCCAGCAGCGCTCCTCGCACAGGGGCAGTCGCGAACACCGGGGAGCTGTTTTTT.

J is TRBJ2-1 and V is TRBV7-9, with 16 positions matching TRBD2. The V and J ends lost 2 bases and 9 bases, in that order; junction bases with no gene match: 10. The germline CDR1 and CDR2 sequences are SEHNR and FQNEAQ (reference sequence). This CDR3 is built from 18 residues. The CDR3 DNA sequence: TGTGCCAGCAGCTTAAAGGGACTAGCGGGGGGGCCGAACGCTGAGCAGTTCTTC. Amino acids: CASSLKGLAGGPNAEQFF. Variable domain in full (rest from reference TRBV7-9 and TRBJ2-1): DTGVSQNPRHKITKRGQNVTFRCDPISEHNRLYWYRQTLGQGPEFLTYFQNEAQLEKSRLLSDRFSAERPKGSFSTLEIQRTEQGDSAMYLCASSLKGLAGGPNAEQFFGPGTRLTVL.

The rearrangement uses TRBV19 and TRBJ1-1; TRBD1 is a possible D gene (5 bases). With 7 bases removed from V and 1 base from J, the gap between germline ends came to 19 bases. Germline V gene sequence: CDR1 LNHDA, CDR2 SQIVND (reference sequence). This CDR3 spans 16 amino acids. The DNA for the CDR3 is TGTGCCAGTATAAGGTTTCCCAGGGTCGGGAACACTGAAGCTTTCTTT. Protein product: CASIRFPRVGNTEAFF.

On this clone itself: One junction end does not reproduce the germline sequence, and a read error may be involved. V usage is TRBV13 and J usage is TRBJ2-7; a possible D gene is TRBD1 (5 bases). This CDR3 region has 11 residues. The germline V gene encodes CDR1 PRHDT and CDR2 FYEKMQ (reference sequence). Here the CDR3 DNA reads TGTGCCAGCAGCCTGGGGCAGGGCAACGTCTTC. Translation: CASSLGQGNVF.

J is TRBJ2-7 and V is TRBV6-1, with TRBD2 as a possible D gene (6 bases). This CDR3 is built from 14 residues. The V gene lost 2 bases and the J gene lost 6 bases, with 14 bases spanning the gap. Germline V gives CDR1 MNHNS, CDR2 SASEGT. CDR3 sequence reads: CASSEIRRDGEQYF. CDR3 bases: TGTGCCAGCAGTGAAATTAGGAGGGACGGCGAGCAGTACTTC.

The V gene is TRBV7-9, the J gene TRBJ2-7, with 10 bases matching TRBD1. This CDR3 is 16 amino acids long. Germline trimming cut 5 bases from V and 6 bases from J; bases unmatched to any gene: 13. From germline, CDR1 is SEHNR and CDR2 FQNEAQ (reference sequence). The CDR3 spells CASSPIVLTGGGEQYF. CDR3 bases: TGTGCCAGCAGCCCTATCGTACTGACAGGGGGCGGCGAGCAGTACTTC.

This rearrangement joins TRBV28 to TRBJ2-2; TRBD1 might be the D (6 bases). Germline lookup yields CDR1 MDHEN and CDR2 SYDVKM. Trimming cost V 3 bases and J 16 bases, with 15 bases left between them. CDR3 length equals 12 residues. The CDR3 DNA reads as TGTGCCAGCAGTTTTAGGGACACCCCCACGTTTTTT. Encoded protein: CASSFRDTPTFF.

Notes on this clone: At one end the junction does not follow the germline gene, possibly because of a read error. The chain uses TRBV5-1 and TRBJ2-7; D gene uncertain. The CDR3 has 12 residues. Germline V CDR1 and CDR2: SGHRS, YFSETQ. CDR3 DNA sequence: TGCGCCAGCAGCTTGGACTCCAACGAGCAGTACTTC. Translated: CASSLDSNEQYF.

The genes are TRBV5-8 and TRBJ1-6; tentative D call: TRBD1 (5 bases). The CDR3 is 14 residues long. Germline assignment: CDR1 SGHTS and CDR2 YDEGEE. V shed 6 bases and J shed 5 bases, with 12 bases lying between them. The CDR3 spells CASKGHIDNSPLHF. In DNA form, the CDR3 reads TGTGCCAGCAAAGGACATATCGATAATTCACCCCTCCACTTT.

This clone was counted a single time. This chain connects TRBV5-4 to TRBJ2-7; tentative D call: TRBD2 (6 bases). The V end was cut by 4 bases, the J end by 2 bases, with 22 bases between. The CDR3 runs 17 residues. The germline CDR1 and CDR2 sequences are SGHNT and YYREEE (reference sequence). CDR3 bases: TGTGCCAGCAGCCCGAACCCCCTAGCGTTCGCCCCCTACGAGCAGTACTTC. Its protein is CASSPNPLAFAPYEQYF.

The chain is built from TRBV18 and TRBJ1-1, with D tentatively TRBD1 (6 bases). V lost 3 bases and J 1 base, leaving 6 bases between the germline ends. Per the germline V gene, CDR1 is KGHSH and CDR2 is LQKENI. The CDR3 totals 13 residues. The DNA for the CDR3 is TGTGCCAGCTCACCGGGACAGAACACTGAAGCTTTCTTT. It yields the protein CASSPGQNTEAFF.